This T cell receptor beta chain originates from a study of cytomegalovirus exposure and HLA in healthy donors. For the study at large: The Caucasian-associated ancestry cluster held around four fifths of 300 to 500 genotyped donors. Study-wide points: Highly shared variants forming one cluster were likely a sequencing artifact. A later examination showed that TCR association rates differed by HLA locus, with DRB1 most and HLA-C fewest.

With regard to this clone: Its antigen is still unknown.

PCR involved 60 Vbeta and 13 Jbeta primers. Assay: immunoSEQ multiplex PCR; the TCRdb copy retains only in-frame clones and omits some. The table records about 120,000 clones, approximately 72% of them present only once. Per germline, CDR1 LNHDA and CDR2 SQIVND (reference sequence). The CDR3 is made up of 17 amino acids. The V gene lost 7 bases and the J gene lost 0 bases, with 22 bases spanning the gap. The chain links TRBV19 to TRBJ2-7, with D perhaps matching TRBD2 (5 bases). This receptor was identified in a man aged 18 to 29 in good health and CMV-seronegative. Input material: PBMCs. The CDR3 is CASTYRLTRGHSYEQYF. Here the CDR3 DNA reads TGTGCCAGTACTTATAGGTTGACCCGCGGGCACTCCTACGAGCAGTACTTC.